The source of this T cell receptor (beta chain) is a study of blood T cell repertoires in COVID-19. At the level of the study: Some COVID-19 samples were acute and others convalescent; all came from the United States, Italy and Spain. PBMCs, B-cell-depleted T cells, or T cells were the source of the cDNA or gDNA that made up the material.

In the authors' workflow: Reference gene primer amplification gave estimated nucleated cell counts. Measured with immunoSEQ multiplex PCR; TCRdb has only the in-frame clones, and not every one. The DNA was the basis for D and trimming; V, J and clone size are from that table. The sample contains about 260,000 clones, roughly nine tenths of which appear only once. V shed 4 bases and J shed 8 bases, with 12 bases lying between them. Per germline, CDR1 MNHEY and CDR2 SVGAGI. This CDR3 spans 14 amino acids. This chain uses TRBV6-5 with TRBJ1-6, with D perhaps matching TRBD1 (6 bases). Sequencing was performed on peripheral blood. The sequence was obtained from a woman aged 50 to 60 who had recovered from COVID-19. For the CDR3, the DNA is TGTGCCAGCAGTTTACAGGGTGGTTATTCACCCCTCCACTTT. Translating gives CASSLQGGYSPLHF.